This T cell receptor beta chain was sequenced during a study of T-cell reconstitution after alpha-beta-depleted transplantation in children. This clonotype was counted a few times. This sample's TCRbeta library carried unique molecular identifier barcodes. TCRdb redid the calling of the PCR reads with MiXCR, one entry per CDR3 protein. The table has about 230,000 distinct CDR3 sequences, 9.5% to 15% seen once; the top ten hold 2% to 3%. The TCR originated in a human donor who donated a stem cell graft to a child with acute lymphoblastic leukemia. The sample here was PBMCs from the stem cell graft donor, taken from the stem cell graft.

For the CDR3, the DNA is TGTGCCAGCAGCTTAGTATGGGGGGACAGCTCCTACGAGCAGTACTTC. Translating gives CASSLVWGDSSYEQYF. V and J are TRBV7-2 and TRBJ2-7; tentatively, D is TRBD1 (7 bases). Trimming removed 1 base from V and 0 bases from J, with 13 bases in between. Germline-derived CDR1 and CDR2 are SGHTA and FQGNSA. CDR3 length: 16 amino acids.